This TCR beta chain was documented in a study of T cells in Graves' hyperthyroidism and ophthalmopathy. Findings of the study overall: Model-based prediction identified ophthalmopathy a median roughly 5.9 months prior to its onset. Stable hyperthyroidism was separated from ophthalmopathy by a model based on 13 V-J features.

RNA transcripts provided the source from which TCR beta CDR3 regions were amplified. The TCR CDR3 was amplified in a first-round RT-PCR using the HTBI primer set. TCRdb re-analysed the multiplex PCR reads in MiXCR, keeping a single row per CDR3 protein. The table has 500,000 to 650,000 distinct CDR3 sequences, 40% to 50% seen once; the top ten hold about 45%. V lost 6 bases, J lost 5 bases, and 13 bases lay in between. The CDR3 covers 13 residues. Germline CDR1 and CDR2: LNHDA and SQIVND (reference sequence). In this sample, this clonotype turned up once. As yet, its antigen is unknown. The sample comprised peripheral blood or thyroid tissue (not recorded which). V is TRBV19 and J is TRBJ2-5; the D call may be TRBD1 or TRBD2 (6 bases each). The receptor's source is an adult woman with Graves' disease, either hyperthyroidism or ophthalmopathy (not recorded which). The CDR3: CASRAQGRETQYF. The DNA for the CDR3 is TGTGCCAGTAGGGCGCAGGGGAGGGAGACCCAGTACTTC. The full variable domain, completed using reference TRBV19 and TRBJ2-5, is DGGITQSPKYLFRKEGQNVTLSCEQNLNHDAMYWYRQDPGQGLRLIYYSQIVNDFQKGDIAEGYSVSREKKESFPLTVTSAQKNPTAFYLCASRAQGRETQYFGPGTRLLVL.